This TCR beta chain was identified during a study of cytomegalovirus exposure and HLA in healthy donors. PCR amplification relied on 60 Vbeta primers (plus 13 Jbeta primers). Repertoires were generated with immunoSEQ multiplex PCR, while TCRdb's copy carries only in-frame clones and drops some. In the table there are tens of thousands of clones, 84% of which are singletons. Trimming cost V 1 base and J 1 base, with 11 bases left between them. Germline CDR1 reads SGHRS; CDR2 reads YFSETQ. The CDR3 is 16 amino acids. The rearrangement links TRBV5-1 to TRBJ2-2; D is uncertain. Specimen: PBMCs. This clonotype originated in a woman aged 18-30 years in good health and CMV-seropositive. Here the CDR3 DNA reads TGCGCCAGCAGCTTGTCTGCGGAGAAGAACACCGGGGAGCTGTTTTTT. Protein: CASSLSAEKNTGELFF.